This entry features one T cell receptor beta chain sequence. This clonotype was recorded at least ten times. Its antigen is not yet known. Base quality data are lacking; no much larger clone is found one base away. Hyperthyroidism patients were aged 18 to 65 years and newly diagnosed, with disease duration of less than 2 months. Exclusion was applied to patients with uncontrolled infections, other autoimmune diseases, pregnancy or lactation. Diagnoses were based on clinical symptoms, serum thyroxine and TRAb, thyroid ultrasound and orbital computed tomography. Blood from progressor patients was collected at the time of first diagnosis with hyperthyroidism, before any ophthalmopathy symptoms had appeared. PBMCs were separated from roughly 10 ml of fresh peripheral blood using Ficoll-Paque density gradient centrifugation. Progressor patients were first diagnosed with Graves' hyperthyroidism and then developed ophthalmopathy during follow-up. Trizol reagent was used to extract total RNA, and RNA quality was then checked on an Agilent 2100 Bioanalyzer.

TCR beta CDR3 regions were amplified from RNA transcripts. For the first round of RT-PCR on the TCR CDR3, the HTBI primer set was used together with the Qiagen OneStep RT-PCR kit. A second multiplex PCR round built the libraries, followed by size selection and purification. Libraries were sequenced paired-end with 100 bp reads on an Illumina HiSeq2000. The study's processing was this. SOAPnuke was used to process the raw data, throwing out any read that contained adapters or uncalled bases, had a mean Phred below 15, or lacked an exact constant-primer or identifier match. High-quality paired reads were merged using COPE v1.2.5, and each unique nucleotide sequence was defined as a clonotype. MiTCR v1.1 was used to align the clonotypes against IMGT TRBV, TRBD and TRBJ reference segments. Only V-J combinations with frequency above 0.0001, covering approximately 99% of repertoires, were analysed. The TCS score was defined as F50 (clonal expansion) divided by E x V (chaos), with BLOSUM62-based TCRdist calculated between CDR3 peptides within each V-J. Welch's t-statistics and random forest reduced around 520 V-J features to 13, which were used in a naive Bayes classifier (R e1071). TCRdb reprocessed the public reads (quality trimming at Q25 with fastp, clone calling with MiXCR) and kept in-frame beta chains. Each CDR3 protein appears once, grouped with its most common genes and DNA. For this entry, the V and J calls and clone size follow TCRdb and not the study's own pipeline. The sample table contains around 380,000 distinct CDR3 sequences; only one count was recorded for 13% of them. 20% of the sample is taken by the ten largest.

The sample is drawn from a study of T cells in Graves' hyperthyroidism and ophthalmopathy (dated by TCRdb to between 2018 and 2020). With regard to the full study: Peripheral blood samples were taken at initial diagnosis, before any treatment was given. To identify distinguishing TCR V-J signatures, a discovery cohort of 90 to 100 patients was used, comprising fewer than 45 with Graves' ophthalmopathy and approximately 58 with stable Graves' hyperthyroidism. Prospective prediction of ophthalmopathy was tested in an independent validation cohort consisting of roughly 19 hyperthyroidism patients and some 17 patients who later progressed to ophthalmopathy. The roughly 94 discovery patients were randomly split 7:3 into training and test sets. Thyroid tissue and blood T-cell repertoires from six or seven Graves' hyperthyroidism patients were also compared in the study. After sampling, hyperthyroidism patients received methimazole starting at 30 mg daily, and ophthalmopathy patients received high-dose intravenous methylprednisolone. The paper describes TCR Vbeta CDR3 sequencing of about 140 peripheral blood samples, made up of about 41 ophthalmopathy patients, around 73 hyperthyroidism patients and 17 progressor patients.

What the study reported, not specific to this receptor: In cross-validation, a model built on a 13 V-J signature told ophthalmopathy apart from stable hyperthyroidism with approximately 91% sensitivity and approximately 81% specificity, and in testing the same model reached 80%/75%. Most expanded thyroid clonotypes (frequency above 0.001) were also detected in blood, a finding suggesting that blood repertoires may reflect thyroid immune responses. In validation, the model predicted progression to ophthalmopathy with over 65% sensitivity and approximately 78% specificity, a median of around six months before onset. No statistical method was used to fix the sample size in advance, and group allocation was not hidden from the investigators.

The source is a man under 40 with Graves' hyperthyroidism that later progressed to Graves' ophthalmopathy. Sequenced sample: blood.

The sequence in DNA is TGTGCCAGCACCCCTGGGGGTGGACAGAATTATAGCAATCAGCCCCAGCATTTT. Its amino acids are CASTPGGGQNYSNQPQHF. The sequence is built from TRBV27 and TRBJ1-5; TRBD1 is a possible D gene, resting on 6 matching bases. The junction carries 22 bases between V and J, which are trimmed by 7 bases and 0 bases respectively. The cysteine opens and the phenylalanine closes a CDR3 of 18 amino acids. The sequence is cut down to CDR3 DNA, 54 bases in frame from base 1. Reading the germline V gene (reference sequence) gives CDR1 MNHEY and CDR2 SMNVEV.